The following is a T cell receptor beta chain sequence with its context. The CDR3 is 13 residues long. Trimming shortened V by 3 bases and J by 7 bases, and 12 bases separated the two germline ends. This sample is part of a study of blood T cell repertoires in COVID-19. Study details: The samples span acute and convalescent COVID-19 from the United States, Italy and Spain. The cDNA or gDNA used as material had been derived from T cells, B-cell-depleted T cells, or PBMCs.

Original processing notes: How many nucleated cells were present was estimated from reference gene primer amplification. Clones were read by immunoSEQ multiplex PCR, and TCRdb kept only the in-frame ones, dropping some. The V and J calls and clone size were taken over from that table, and D and trimming were inferred from the DNA. The repertoire holds about 220,000 clones, with around 84% as singletons. The sample consisted of peripheral blood. The genes are TRBV12-3 or TRBV12-4 and TRBJ2-5; no reliable D call. The clonotype comes from a woman aged 60-70 years who had recovered from COVID-19. CDR3 sequence: CASSLRHEGTQYF. CDR3 nucleotide sequence: TGTGCCAGCAGTTTGAGGCACGAAGGGACCCAGTACTTC.